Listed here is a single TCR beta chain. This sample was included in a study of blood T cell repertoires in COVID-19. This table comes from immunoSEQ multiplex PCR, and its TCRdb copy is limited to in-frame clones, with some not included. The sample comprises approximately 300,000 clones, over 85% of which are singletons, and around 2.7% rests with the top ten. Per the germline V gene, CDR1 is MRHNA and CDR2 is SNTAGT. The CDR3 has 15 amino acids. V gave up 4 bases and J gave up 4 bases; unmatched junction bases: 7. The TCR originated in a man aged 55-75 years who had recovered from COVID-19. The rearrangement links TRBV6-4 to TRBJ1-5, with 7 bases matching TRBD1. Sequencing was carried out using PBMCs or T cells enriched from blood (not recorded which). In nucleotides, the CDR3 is TGTGCCAGCAGTGCCTTCCGACAGGGTAATCAGCCCCAGCATTTT. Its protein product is CASSAFRQGNQPQHF.